The 28 T cell receptor beta chains reported below all come from one sample, sequenced in a study of T cell responses to AZD1222 COVID-19 vaccine. Clones were sequenced by immunoSEQ multiplex PCR, and TCRdb holds only the in-frame ones, with some missing. Of over 60,000 clones listed, around 87% are singletons. Sequenced material: peripheral blood, taken on day 0 of AZD1222 vaccination. The receptors shown here come from an adult in good health.

In its sample, this clone was seen a few times. The chain links TRBV7-9 to TRBJ1-2, with 9 bases aligning to TRBD1. Trimming took 5 bases from V and 8 from J; bases not matched to a gene: 12. Germline values: CDR1 SEHNR, CDR2 FQNEAQ (reference sequence). The CDR3 totals 15 residues. CDR3 amino acids: CASSLTAGQGRGYTF. Written as DNA, the CDR3 is TGTGCCAGCAGCCTTACTGCGGGACAGGGACGCGGCTACACCTTC.

This rearrangement joins TRBV2 to TRBJ2-2; unclear D gene. V gave up 6 bases and J gave up 7 bases, with 12 bases separating them. Germline V gene lookup returns CDR1 SNHLY and CDR2 FYNNEI. The CDR3 covers 13 residues. The CDR3 sequence: CASREDRYGELFF. The CDR3 bases are TGTGCCAGCAGAGAGGACCGCTACGGGGAGCTGTTTTTT.

A few counts support this clone. J is TRBJ2-7 and V is TRBV14; tentative D call: TRBD1 (5 bases). Germline CDR1 and CDR2: SGHDN and FVKESK. The germline V and J ends were trimmed by 4 bases and 6 bases, with 16 bases remaining between them. This CDR3 has 14 amino acids. The CDR3 coding sequence is TGTGCCAGCAGCCCAAGTATGGGGCTGGGCGAGCAGTACTTC. Translating gives CASSPSMGLGEQYF. The full variable domain, with the rest looked up from reference TRBV14 and TRBJ2-7, is EAGVTQFPSHSVIEKGQTVTLRCDPISGHDNLYWYRRVMGKEIKFLLHFVKESKQDESGMPNNRFLAERTGGTYSTLKVQPAELEDSGVYFCASSPSMGLGEQYFGPGTRLTVT.

The V and J genes are TRBV19 and TRBJ2-2; D not resolved. V dropped 3 bases and J dropped 0 bases, with 5 bases sitting between them. Germline V lookup: CDR1 LNHDA, CDR2 SQIVND (reference sequence). The CDR3 consists of 14 residues. The CDR3 loop reads CASSISPNTGELFF. The DNA of the CDR3 is TGTGCCAGTAGTATCAGTCCGAACACCGGGGAGCTGTTTTTT.

In its sample, this clone was seen once. The chain joins TRBV7-3 to TRBJ2-1; D is unresolved. Germline CDR1 is SGHTA and CDR2 is FQGTGA. Trimming shortened V by 1 base and J by 6 bases, and 10 bases separated the two germline ends. There are 14 residues in the CDR3. CDR3 coding DNA: TGTGCCAGCAGCTTAAATTCGGCTATCAATGAGCAGTTCTTC. It codes for CASSLNSAINEQFF.

The chain combines TRBV19 with TRBJ1-5, with unresolved D. The CDR3 runs 15 residues. The V gene's germline CDR1 is LNHDA and CDR2 SQIVND (reference sequence). Trimming took 5 bases from V and 0 from J, leaving 11 bases between them. CDR3 residues: CASSSQPYSNQPQHF. DNA for the CDR3: TGTGCCAGTAGTTCCCAGCCCTATAGCAATCAGCCCCAGCATTTT.

The chain recombines TRBV6-5 with TRBJ1-1; maybe TRBD1 (6 bases). The CDR3 length is 15 residues. V gave up 0 bases and J gave up 11 bases, with 19 bases separating them. Germline loops: CDR1 MNHEY, CDR2 SVGAGI. The CDR3 region is CASSYSSSGQRKAFF. As DNA, the CDR3 is TGTGCCAGCAGTTACTCGAGTTCGGGACAAAGGAAGGCTTTCTTT.

The chain is built from TRBV7-2 and TRBJ2-7; 9 bases fit TRBD1. The CDR3 is 15 residues long. Germline V gives CDR1 SGHTA, CDR2 FQGNSA. J was trimmed by 5 bases and V by 10 bases; bases with no gene match: 15. The CDR3 loop reads CATGDGQGISHEQYF. CDR3 sequence (DNA): TGTGCCACGGGAGACGGACAGGGGATTTCCCACGAGCAGTACTTC.

V is TRBV28 and J is TRBJ2-1; D uncertain. The CDR3 extends over 15 amino acids. Between the trimmed V and J ends, which lost 2 bases and 0 bases, there was a span of 8 bases. The V gene's germline CDR1 is MDHEN and CDR2 SYDVKM. The CDR3 reads CASSLGKGSYNEQFF. The CDR3 region has the DNA TGTGCCAGCAGTTTAGGCAAGGGCTCCTACAATGAGCAGTTCTTC.

This chain connects TRBV20-1 to TRBJ1-1; TRBD1 is a possible D gene (6 bases). Germline CDR1 is DFQATT and CDR2 is SNEGSKA (reference sequence). CDR3 length: 13 amino acids. Deletions cut 3 bases from V and 7 bases from J, with 15 bases between. The CDR3 spells CSASVSQGNEAFF. The CDR3 DNA reads as TGCAGTGCTAGTGTCTCGCAGGGGAATGAAGCTTTCTTT.

The chain employs TRBV7-9 and TRBJ1-2; D is possibly TRBD1 (5 bases). The CDR3 loop spans 16 amino acids. Trimming cost V 0 bases and J 0 bases, with 11 bases left between them. CDR1 SEHNR and CDR2 FQNEAQ come from the germline V gene (reference sequence). The CDR3 nucleotides are TGTGCCAGCAGCTTAGCGGCGGCAGGGACTAACTATGGCTACACCTTC. This codes for CASSLAAAGTNYGYTF. Combining the CDR3 with reference TRBV7-9 and TRBJ1-2 gives the whole variable domain DTGVSQNPRHKITKRGQNVTFRCDPISEHNRLYWYRQTLGQGPEFLTYFQNEAQLEKSRLLSDRFSAERPKGSFSTLEIQRTEQGDSAMYLCASSLAAAGTNYGYTFGSGTRLTVV.

The gene calls are TRBV6-5 and TRBJ2-3, with no clear D. CDR3 length: 13 residues. Trimming took off 6 bases at V and 2 bases at J, with 9 bases between the two ends. Germline CDR1 and CDR2: MNHEY and SVGAGI. CDR3 sequence: CASRREVTDTQYF. CDR3 DNA: TGTGCCAGCAGAAGGGAAGTCACAGATACGCAGTATTTT.

V gene TRBV19 combines with J gene TRBJ2-7, with 8 bases lining up with TRBD1. Germline V CDR1 and CDR2: LNHDA, SQIVND (reference sequence). CDR3 length equals 11 residues. V lost 10 bases and J lost 3; bases outside the gene matches: 2. The CDR3 coding sequence is TGTGCCACAGGACAGGGCTACGAGCAGTACTTC. Amino acid sequence: CATGQGYEQYF.

J is TRBJ2-1 and V is TRBV28, with a possible D match to TRBD2 (6 bases). Germline assignment: CDR1 MDHEN and CDR2 SYDVKM. The CDR3 covers 16 residues. The V gene lost 6 bases and the J gene lost 5 bases, with 20 bases spanning the gap. The DNA of the CDR3 is TGTGCCAGCAGCCCGATCGGGACTGACACCCACAATGAGCAGTTCTTC. Protein product: CASSPIGTDTHNEQFF.

The genes are TRBV28 and TRBJ1-5, with TRBD1 as a possible D gene (5 bases). This CDR3 region has 13 residues. Trimming cost V 3 bases and J 6 bases, with 9 bases left between them. The germline CDR1 and CDR2 sequences are MDHEN and SYDVKM. CDR3 residues: CASSFMGGQPQHF. Written as DNA, the CDR3 is TGTGCCAGCAGTTTTATGGGGGGTCAGCCCCAGCATTTT.

The chain couples TRBV6-1 to TRBJ2-1; TRBD2 matches at 12 bases. The CDR3 has 16 residues. Per the germline V gene, CDR1 is MNHNS and CDR2 is SASEGT. Trimming removed 1 base from V and 7 bases from J; junction bases left unmatched: 5. The CDR3 bases are TGTGCCAGCAGTGAAGTGGCTAGCGGGGGGGCGAATGAGCAGTTCTTC. Translation: CASSEVASGGANEQFF.

The chain's CDR3 is CASSLDWDRHSGNTIYF. CDR3 coding DNA: TGTGCCAGCAGCTTAGACTGGGACAGGCACTCTGGAAACACCATATATTTT. This sequence joins TRBV7-2 and TRBJ1-3; 8 nucleotides agree with TRBD1. The V and J ends lost 1 base and 0 bases, in that order; junction bases with no gene match: 5. There are 17 residues in the CDR3. Germline V gene sequence: CDR1 SGHTA, CDR2 FQGNSA.

This clone has a handful of counts. V is TRBV13 and J is TRBJ1-1, with D tentatively TRBD1 (6 bases). Germline assignment: CDR1 PRHDT and CDR2 FYEKMQ (reference sequence). Trimming took off 6 bases at V and 0 bases at J, with 14 bases between the two ends. This CDR3 comprises 15 residues. For the CDR3, the DNA is TGTGCCAGCAGATTCCGGACAGCCATGAACACTGAAGCTTTCTTT. Encoded protein: CASRFRTAMNTEAFF.

The chain has TRBV5-1 and TRBJ1-4, with TRBD1 as a possible D gene (5 bases). The CDR3 spans 14 residues. Trimming stripped 5 bases from V and 5 bases from J, with 13 bases between. Germline CDR1 reads SGHRS; CDR2 reads YFSETQ. CDR3 residues: CASRPTGLNEKLFF. The CDR3 DNA reads TGCGCCAGCAGGCCAACAGGTTTAAATGAAAAACTGTTTTTT.

CDR3 sequence reads: CASGRFNEKLFF. In DNA form, the CDR3 reads TGTGCCAGCGGACGGTTCAATGAAAAACTGTTTTTT. The chain joins TRBV7-2 to TRBJ1-4; D remains ambiguous. The V gene's germline CDR1 is SGHTA and CDR2 FQGNSA. The CDR3 runs to 12 residues. V was clipped by 8 bases and J by 5 bases, with 9 bases between them.

V usage is TRBV30 and J usage is TRBJ1-5; D gene unclear. Trimming cost V 4 bases and J 7 bases, with 11 bases left between them. The germline V gene encodes CDR1 GTSNPN and CDR2 SVGIG (reference sequence). This CDR3 region has 12 residues. CDR3 DNA: TGTGCCTGGAAAGTTGGAAGGCAGCCCCAGCATTTT. Its protein is CAWKVGRQPQHF.

The rearrangement joins TRBV12-3 or TRBV12-4 to TRBJ2-7; D unclear. The CDR3 loop spans 13 amino acids. Trimming removed 6 bases at V and 3 bases at J, with 12 bases between. The CDR3 reads CASSPPNGYEQYF. The CDR3 region has the DNA TGTGCCAGCAGCCCCCCTAACGGCTACGAGCAGTACTTC.

The gene calls are TRBV19 and TRBJ2-1; maybe TRBD1 (6 bases). Trimming took off 7 bases at V and 0 bases at J, with 13 bases between the two ends. The germline gives CDR1 LNHDA, CDR2 SQIVND (reference sequence). The CDR3 has 15 amino acids. CDR3 protein: CASTRGPSSYNEQFF. CDR3 coding DNA: TGTGCCAGTACCAGGGGTCCGAGCTCCTACAATGAGCAGTTCTTC.

This clone was seen a few times. J is TRBJ1-2 and V is TRBV28, with D possibly being TRBD1 (5 bases). Germline-derived CDR1 and CDR2 are MDHEN and SYDVKM. V was cut by 8 bases and J by 2 bases, with 15 bases left in between. The CDR3 covers 14 residues. The CDR3: CASGGRDGNYGYTF. CDR3 nucleotide sequence: TGTGCCAGCGGGGGACGGGACGGAAACTATGGCTACACCTTC.

The chain combines TRBV7-2 with TRBJ2-7; TRBD2 matches at 9 bases. In germline, CDR1 is SGHTA, CDR2 FQGNSA. CDR3 length: 15 amino acids. Unmatched junction bases numbered 3, after V lost 3 bases and J lost 0 bases. CDR3 residues: CASSFSGGSSYEQYF. For the CDR3, the DNA is TGTGCCAGCAGCTTCAGCGGGGGGAGCTCCTACGAGCAGTACTTC. Based on the CDR3 plus reference TRBV7-2 and TRBJ2-7, the full variable domain is GAGVSQSPSNKVTEKGKDVELRCDPISGHTALYWYRQSLGQGLEFLIYFQGNSAPDKSGLPSDRFSAERTGGSVSTLTIQRTQQEDSAVYLCASSFSGGSSYEQYFGPGTRLTVT.

The CDR3 nucleotides are TGTGCCAGCAGTGACGGAACAGGTGATTACTATGGCTACACCTTC. Its protein product is CASSDGTGDYYGYTF. V is TRBV2 and J is TRBJ1-2, with a tentative D call TRBD1 (5 bases). The germline V and J ends were trimmed by 3 bases and 3 bases, with 14 bases remaining between them. Germline CDR1 and CDR2: SNHLY and FYNNEI. The CDR3 contains 15 residues.

The CDR3 loop is CASSSESIQNTEAFF. The CDR3 region has the DNA TGCGCCAGCAGCTCAGAAAGCATTCAGAACACTGAAGCTTTCTTT. The chain carries TRBV5-1 and TRBJ1-1; the D is unclear. Trimming cost V 3 bases and J 1 base, with 13 bases left between them. The CDR3 loop spans 15 amino acids. Germline CDR1 and CDR2: SGHRS and YFSETQ.

V and J are TRBV5-1 and TRBJ1-2; D gene ambiguous. The CDR3 is made up of 15 amino acids. Germline lookup yields CDR1 SGHRS and CDR2 YFSETQ. With 4 bases removed from V and 6 bases from J, the gap between germline ends came to 19 bases. CDR3 coding DNA: TGCGCCAGCAGCATTGAATCCAGAGGCATCGATGGCTACACCTTC. Translation: CASSIESRGIDGYTF.